This is a list of T cell receptor beta chains from one sample in a study of blood T cell repertoires in COVID-19. The method was immunoSEQ multiplex PCR; TCRdb's version includes in-frame clones alone and lacks a portion of them. The sample yields roughly 130,000 clones, around nine tenths seen once. Sequenced: peripheral blood. All receptors come from a man in his fifties or sixties with COVID-19, enrolled during active disease. CDR3s include the opening cysteine and the closing phenylalanine or tryptophan. The order of the fields is clone size, D gene, J gene, V gene, CDR3 protein, CDR3 DNA. A D gene is named only where the DNA matches it firmly. Not all rows give a size; the values are once, few, many and, for expanded clones, a class.

clone size: -; D gene: -; J gene: TRBJ1-2; V gene: TRBV30; CDR3 protein: CAPSVWRRTNYGYTF; CDR3 DNA: TGTGCCCCTTCTGTTTGGAGACGTACTAACTATGGCTACACCTTC
clone size: -; D gene: -; J gene: TRBJ2-2; V gene: TRBV24-1; CDR3 protein: CATSPRQDTGELFF; CDR3 DNA: TGTGCCACCTCCCCACGACAGGACACCGGGGAGCTGTTTTTT
clone size: once; D gene: -; J gene: TRBJ2-3; V gene: TRBV5-1; CDR3 protein: CASSLGQDTDTQYF; CDR3 DNA: TGCGCCAGCAGCTTGGGACAGGACACAGATACGCAGTATTTT
clone size: -; D gene: -; J gene: TRBJ1-2; V gene: TRBV29-1; CDR3 protein: CSVVSGYGYTF; CDR3 DNA: TGCAGCGTTGTGTCCGGTTATGGCTACACCTTC
clone size: -; D gene: -; J gene: TRBJ1-2; V gene: TRBV6-5; CDR3 protein: CASSYSTSGVYGYTF; CDR3 DNA: TGTGCCAGCAGTTACTCGACGTCAGGTGTCTATGGCTACACCTTC
clone size: -; D gene: TRBD2; J gene: TRBJ2-1; V gene: TRBV30; CDR3 protein: CAWTGTSGIWSYNEQFF; CDR3 DNA: TGTGCCTGGACGGGGACTAGCGGGATCTGGTCCTACAATGAGCAGTTCTTC
clone size: -; D gene: TRBD2; J gene: TRBJ2-3; V gene: TRBV15; CDR3 protein: CATGLGSTDTQYF; CDR3 DNA: TGTGCCACCGGACTAGGGAGCACAGATACGCAGTATTTT
clone size: -; D gene: -; J gene: TRBJ2-7; V gene: TRBV19; CDR3 protein: CASSMLGVSYEQYF; CDR3 DNA: TGTGCCAGTAGTATGCTAGGAGTATCCTACGAGCAGTACTTC
clone size: -; D gene: -; J gene: TRBJ1-5; V gene: TRBV6-1; CDR3 protein: CASSEARRGGNQPQHF; CDR3 DNA: TGTGCCAGCAGTGAAGCGCGCAGGGGAGGCAATCAGCCCCAGCATTTT
clone size: few; D gene: TRBD2; J gene: TRBJ2-5; V gene: TRBV4-2; CDR3 protein: CASSLTVASGSETQYF; CDR3 DNA: TGTGCCAGCAGCCTAACCGTGGCTAGCGGTTCAGAGACCCAGTACTTC
clone size: -; D gene: -; J gene: TRBJ1-1; V gene: TRBV2; CDR3 protein: CASSEGDRRAEAFF; CDR3 DNA: TGTGCCAGCAGTGAAGGTGACCGGAGGGCCGAAGCTTTCTTT
clone size: once; D gene: -; J gene: TRBJ1-6; V gene: TRBV27; CDR3 protein: CASSAPRGSYNSPLHF; CDR3 DNA: TGTGCCAGCAGTGCGCCCCGGGGCTCCTATAATTCACCCCTCCACTTT
clone size: -; D gene: TRBD2; J gene: TRBJ2-1; V gene: TRBV7-2; CDR3 protein: CASSPSSGSYNEQFF; CDR3 DNA: TGTGCCAGCAGCCCTAGTAGCGGGAGCTACAATGAGCAGTTCTTC
clone size: -; D gene: -; J gene: TRBJ2-2; V gene: TRBV5-1; CDR3 protein: CASSPTRQENTGELFF; CDR3 DNA: TGCGCCAGCAGCCCCACGAGACAGGAAAACACCGGGGAGCTGTTTTTT
clone size: -; D gene: -; J gene: TRBJ2-1; V gene: TRBV7-7; CDR3 protein: CASSASVVGDYNEQFF; CDR3 DNA: TGTGCCAGCAGCGCAAGCGTTGTCGGAGACTACAATGAGCAGTTCTTC
clone size: -; D gene: -; J gene: TRBJ2-7; V gene: TRBV19; CDR3 protein: CASSPPQGPYEQYF; CDR3 DNA: TGTGCCAGTAGTCCCCCGCAGGGGCCGTACGAGCAGTACTTC
clone size: -; D gene: TRBD2; J gene: TRBJ2-1; V gene: TRBV19; CDR3 protein: CASSNLGLAGGHEQFF; CDR3 DNA: TGTGCCAGTAGCAACCTAGGACTAGCGGGGGGCCATGAGCAGTTCTTC
clone size: -; D gene: -; J gene: TRBJ2-6; V gene: TRBV5-4; CDR3 protein: CASSRGDGANVLTF; CDR3 DNA: TGTGCCAGCAGCCGGGGAGATGGGGCCAACGTCCTGACTTTC
clone size: -; D gene: -; J gene: TRBJ2-3; V gene: TRBV30; CDR3 protein: CAWSVSGFGTDTQYF; CDR3 DNA: TGTGCCTGGAGTGTAAGCGGGTTCGGCACAGATACGCAGTATTTT
clone size: -; D gene: -; J gene: TRBJ2-3; V gene: TRBV24-1; CDR3 protein: CATSDKQGSDTQYF; CDR3 DNA: TGTGCCACCAGTGATAAACAGGGTTCAGATACGCAGTATTTT
clone size: -; D gene: -; J gene: TRBJ1-2; V gene: TRBV19; CDR3 protein: CASSRRGWDYGYTF; CDR3 DNA: TGTGCCAGTAGTAGGAGGGGATGGGACTATGGCTACACCTTC
clone size: once; D gene: -; J gene: TRBJ1-5; V gene: TRBV4-2; CDR3 protein: CASSQDGYQPQHF; CDR3 DNA: TGTGCCAGCAGCCAAGACGGGTATCAGCCCCAGCATTTT
clone size: -; D gene: -; J gene: TRBJ1-3; V gene: TRBV28; CDR3 protein: CASSKSASGNTIYF; CDR3 DNA: TGTGCCAGCAGTAAGAGCGCCTCTGGAAACACCATATATTTT
clone size: -; D gene: TRBD1; J gene: TRBJ1-1; V gene: TRBV19; CDR3 protein: CASIRTGMNTEAFF; CDR3 DNA: TGTGCCAGTATCAGGACAGGGATGAACACTGAAGCTTTCTTT
clone size: -; D gene: -; J gene: TRBJ1-1; V gene: TRBV7-8; CDR3 protein: CASSLVGGGGEAFF; CDR3 DNA: TGTGCCAGCAGCTTAGTAGGCGGGGGAGGTGAAGCTTTCTTT
clone size: -; D gene: -; J gene: TRBJ2-2; V gene: TRBV11-3; CDR3 protein: CASSLDYPGELFF; CDR3 DNA: TGTGCCAGCAGCTTAGACTACCCCGGGGAGCTGTTTTTT
clone size: -; D gene: TRBD1; J gene: TRBJ2-4; V gene: TRBV6-2/TRBV6-3; CDR3 protein: CASRYRTGPKNIQYF; CDR3 DNA: TGTGCCAGCAGATACAGGACAGGGCCCAAAAACATTCAGTACTTC
clone size: -; D gene: TRBD2; J gene: TRBJ2-2; V gene: TRBV7-3; CDR3 protein: CASSGAGGIGELFF; CDR3 DNA: TGTGCCAGCAGCGGAGCGGGAGGTATCGGGGAGCTGTTTTTT
clone size: -; D gene: -; J gene: TRBJ2-2; V gene: TRBV19; CDR3 protein: CASSIIASWSGELFF; CDR3 DNA: TGTGCCAGTAGTATTATCGCTAGCTGGTCCGGGGAGCTGTTTTTT
clone size: -; D gene: -; J gene: TRBJ1-6; V gene: TRBV6-5; CDR3 protein: CASSYGNSPLHF; CDR3 DNA: TGTGCCAGCAGTTACGGCAATTCACCCCTCCACTTT
clone size: once; D gene: -; J gene: TRBJ1-5; V gene: TRBV19; CDR3 protein: CASTKAGSNQPQHF; CDR3 DNA: TGTGCCAGTACAAAAGCGGGGAGCAATCAGCCCCAGCATTTT
clone size: -; D gene: -; J gene: TRBJ2-7; V gene: TRBV21-1; CDR3 protein: CASTDLGTPYYEQYF; CDR3 DNA: TGTGCCAGCACCGACTTGGGGACACCTTACTACGAGCAGTACTTC
clone size: -; D gene: TRBD1; J gene: TRBJ1-2; V gene: TRBV27; CDR3 protein: CASSLFPRQGHGYTF; CDR3 DNA: TGTGCCAGCAGTTTGTTTCCCCGACAGGGGCATGGCTACACCTTC
clone size: -; D gene: -; J gene: TRBJ2-7; V gene: TRBV29-1; CDR3 protein: CSVGQGRTYEQYF; CDR3 DNA: TGCAGCGTTGGGCAGGGGAGAACCTACGAGCAGTACTTC
clone size: -; D gene: TRBD1; J gene: TRBJ1-1; V gene: TRBV6-2/TRBV6-3; CDR3 protein: CASSRGQEGTEAFF; CDR3 DNA: TGTGCCAGCAGTCGGGGACAGGAGGGTACTGAAGCTTTCTTT
clone size: once; D gene: TRBD2; J gene: TRBJ2-1; V gene: TRBV7-8; CDR3 protein: CASSTGSGDYNEQFF; CDR3 DNA: TGTGCCAGCAGCACGGGGAGCGGGGACTACAATGAGCAGTTCTTC
clone size: -; D gene: TRBD2; J gene: TRBJ2-7; V gene: TRBV6-5; CDR3 protein: CASSARTSGTYEQYF; CDR3 DNA: TGTGCCAGCTCTGCTCGGACTAGCGGGACCTACGAGCAGTACTTC
clone size: -; D gene: -; J gene: TRBJ2-5; V gene: TRBV24-1; CDR3 protein: CATSDRGEQETQYF; CDR3 DNA: TGTGCCACCAGTGACAGGGGGGAACAAGAGACCCAGTACTTC
clone size: -; D gene: -; J gene: TRBJ1-4; V gene: TRBV6-5; CDR3 protein: CASSSEAGEKLFF; CDR3 DNA: TGTGCCAGCAGCTCCGAGGCGGGTGAAAAACTGTTTTTT
clone size: once; D gene: TRBD1; J gene: TRBJ1-2; V gene: TRBV29-1; CDR3 protein: CSIPTGNYGYTF; CDR3 DNA: TGCAGCATACCGACAGGGAACTATGGCTACACCTTC
clone size: -; D gene: TRBD1; J gene: TRBJ2-7; V gene: TRBV29-1; CDR3 protein: CSVPDWNRGSYEQYF; CDR3 DNA: TGCAGCGTCCCGGACTGGAACAGGGGCTCGTACGAGCAGTACTTC
clone size: -; D gene: -; J gene: TRBJ1-2; V gene: TRBV3-1/TRBV3-2; CDR3 protein: CASSQKDGGLGYGYTF; CDR3 DNA: TGTGCCAGCAGCCAAAAAGACGGGGGGCTGGGGTATGGCTACACCTTC
clone size: -; D gene: -; J gene: TRBJ1-2; V gene: TRBV7-9; CDR3 protein: CASSLAAGLYGYTF; CDR3 DNA: TGTGCCAGCAGCTTAGCGGCAGGACTCTATGGCTACACCTTC
clone size: -; D gene: -; J gene: TRBJ2-7; V gene: TRBV6-5; CDR3 protein: CASIPGLHYEQYF; CDR3 DNA: TGTGCCAGCATTCCGGGACTTCACTACGAGCAGTACTTC
clone size: -; D gene: TRBD1; J gene: TRBJ1-1; V gene: TRBV11-1; CDR3 protein: CASSPLTGSEAFF; CDR3 DNA: TGTGCCAGCAGCCCCCTGACAGGGTCTGAAGCTTTCTTT
clone size: once; D gene: TRBD2; J gene: TRBJ2-7; V gene: TRBV12-5; CDR3 protein: CADPPLAGTYEQYF; CDR3 DNA: TGTGCTGATCCCCCCTTAGCGGGGACCTACGAGCAGTACTTC
clone size: -; D gene: TRBD1; J gene: TRBJ2-1; V gene: TRBV19; CDR3 protein: CASSITGGASNEQFF; CDR3 DNA: TGTGCCAGTAGTATTACAGGGGGCGCTTCTAATGAGCAGTTCTTC
clone size: -; D gene: -; J gene: TRBJ2-3; V gene: TRBV4-2; CDR3 protein: CASSQPGTNTDTQYF; CDR3 DNA: TGTGCCAGCAGCCAACCCGGGACAAACACAGATACGCAGTATTTT
clone size: few; D gene: -; J gene: TRBJ1-5; V gene: TRBV4-2; CDR3 protein: CASSLANSPGVSNQPQHF; CDR3 DNA: TGTGCCAGCAGCCTAGCCAACTCCCCCGGGGTTAGCAATCAGCCCCAGCATTTT
clone size: -; D gene: -; J gene: TRBJ1-1; V gene: TRBV5-1; CDR3 protein: CASSLDTENTEAFF; CDR3 DNA: TGCGCCAGCAGCTTGGACACCGAGAACACTGAAGCTTTCTTT
clone size: -; D gene: -; J gene: TRBJ1-1; V gene: TRBV6-2/TRBV6-3; CDR3 protein: CASSKHGDTEAFF; CDR3 DNA: TGTGCCAGCAGTAAACACGGAGACACTGAAGCTTTCTTT
clone size: -; D gene: TRBD2; J gene: TRBJ2-7; V gene: TRBV11-2; CDR3 protein: CASSLQREVYEQYF; CDR3 DNA: TGTGCCAGCAGCTTACAGCGGGAGGTCTACGAGCAGTACTTC
clone size: -; D gene: TRBD2; J gene: TRBJ2-3; V gene: TRBV30; CDR3 protein: CAWIPSGSGTDTQYF; CDR3 DNA: TGTGCCTGGATTCCTAGCGGGAGCGGAACAGATACGCAGTATTTT
clone size: -; D gene: TRBD1; J gene: TRBJ2-2; V gene: TRBV11-3; CDR3 protein: CASSTRDRVPGELFF; CDR3 DNA: TGTGCCAGCAGCACCCGGGACAGGGTCCCCGGGGAGCTGTTTTTT
clone size: once; D gene: TRBD1; J gene: TRBJ1-1; V gene: TRBV11-3; CDR3 protein: CASSPQGEVNTEAFF; CDR3 DNA: TGTGCCAGCAGCCCCCAGGGGGAGGTGAACACTGAAGCTTTCTTT
clone size: -; D gene: TRBD1; J gene: TRBJ1-3; V gene: TRBV19; CDR3 protein: CASSMGQGGGNTIYF; CDR3 DNA: TGTGCCAGTAGTATGGGACAGGGAGGTGGAAACACCATATATTTT
clone size: -; D gene: -; J gene: TRBJ2-4; V gene: TRBV30; CDR3 protein: CAWSVGVAKNIQYF; CDR3 DNA: TGTGCCTGGAGTGTGGGAGTGGCCAAAAACATTCAGTACTTC